This entry lists 31 T cell receptor beta chains sequenced from one sample in a study of cytomegalovirus exposure and HLA in healthy donors. PCR amplification relied on 60 Vbeta primers (plus 13 Jbeta primers). The method was immunoSEQ multiplex PCR; TCRdb's version includes in-frame clones alone and lacks a portion of them. The table lists some 250,000 clones, 80% to 85% of them singletons. Sequenced material: PBMCs. These receptors were collected from a woman aged 60-70 years in good health and CMV-seropositive.

This chain links TRBV7-9 with TRBJ2-5, with 7 bases aligning to TRBD1. CDR3 length equals 15 residues. Losses at the gene ends were 5 bases for V and 4 bases for J; bases not matched to a gene: 10. Germline values: CDR1 SEHNR, CDR2 FQNEAQ (reference sequence). The CDR3 here is CASSTTGRLGETQYF. In DNA form, the CDR3 reads TGTGCCAGCAGCACGACAGGGAGATTGGGAGAGACCCAGTACTTC.

The DNA of the CDR3 is TGCGCCAGCAGCTTGAGCGGTGAAGCTTTCTTT. Translated, it gives CASSLSGEAFF. This chain uses TRBV5-1 with TRBJ1-1; D call uncertain. The CDR3 extends over 11 amino acids. The V gene lost 1 base and the J gene lost 7 bases, with 5 bases spanning the gap. Germline values: CDR1 SGHRS, CDR2 YFSETQ.

The rearrangement joins TRBV30 to TRBJ2-7, with 10 bases matching TRBD2. This CDR3 is 15 amino acids long. Trimming at V came to 0 bases and at J to 6 bases, leaving 8 bases not matched to a gene. The germline gives CDR1 GTSNPN, CDR2 SVGIG (reference sequence). The CDR3 spells CAWSVILAGAGEQYF. Here the CDR3 DNA reads TGTGCCTGGAGTGTGATCCTAGCGGGAGCAGGCGAGCAGTACTTC.

This clone was observed once. The chain is built from TRBV9 and TRBJ2-7, with TRBD1 matching over 10 bases. V lost 5 bases to trimming and J lost 6 bases; unmatched junction nucleotides: 8. Per germline, CDR1 SGDLS and CDR2 YYNGEE. This CDR3 region has 14 residues. The CDR3 coding sequence is TGTGCCAGCAGTGAGGGACAGGGGTTTTTCGAGCAGTACTTC. As protein: CASSEGQGFFEQYF.

The rearrangement uses TRBV19 and TRBJ2-7, with TRBD2 matching over 9 bases. The CDR3 is made up of 13 amino acids. The V segment lost 3 bases and the J segment 3 bases; nucleotides outside the gene matches: 0. The germline V gene has CDR1 LNHDA and CDR2 SQIVND (reference sequence). The CDR3 nucleotides read TGTGCCAGTAGTATGCGGGGGGGCTACGAGCAGTACTTC. Protein sequence: CASSMRGGYEQYF.

The chain links TRBV29-1 to TRBJ1-3; no clear D gene. The CDR3 has 14 residues. Deletions cut 3 bases from V and 0 bases from J, with 9 bases between. Per germline, CDR1 SQVTM and CDR2 ANQGSEA. The CDR3 region is CSVDDTYSGNTIYF. CDR3 in DNA: TGCAGCGTTGATGACACCTACTCTGGAAACACCATATATTTT.

The table lists this clone with a few counts. CDR3 residues: CASSRPGYYEQYF. The DNA for the CDR3 is TGTGCCAGCAGCCGCCCCGGGTACTACGAGCAGTACTTC. The chain combines TRBV7-2 with TRBJ2-7; D remains unclear. This CDR3 region has 13 residues. Germline CDR1 reads SGHTA; CDR2 reads FQGNSA. Trimming stripped 5 bases from V and 3 bases from J, with 11 bases between.

This chain connects TRBV7-7 to TRBJ2-7; 9 nucleotides line up with TRBD1. J gave up 4 bases and V 0 bases, and 13 bases lay outside the gene matches. CDR1 SSHAT and CDR2 FNYEAQ come from the germline V gene (reference sequence). This CDR3 contains 18 residues. CDR3 sequence: CASSLAILDRGNRYEQYF. CDR3 bases: TGTGCCAGCAGCTTAGCAATACTCGACAGGGGGAATAGGTACGAGCAGTACTTC.

V is TRBV11-2 and J is TRBJ2-7; the D gene is possibly TRBD2 (6 bases). CDR1 is SGHAT and CDR2 is FQNNGV in the germline V gene. The V end was cut by 1 base, the J end by 3 bases, with 13 bases between. CDR3 length equals 15 residues. DNA of the CDR3: TGTGCCAGCAGCTTAGTTTGGCGGGAAGGCTACGAGCAGTACTTC. It codes for CASSLVWREGYEQYF. The full variable domain, with the rest looked up from reference TRBV11-2 and TRBJ2-7, is EAGVAQSPRYKIIEKRQSVAFWCNPISGHATLYWYQQILGQGPKLLIQFQNNGVVDDSQLPKDRFSAERLKGVDSTLKIQPAKLEDSAVYLCASSLVWREGYEQYFGPGTRLTVT.

This chain joins TRBV29-1 and TRBJ2-7; unclear D gene. The CDR3 extends over 13 amino acids. Per the germline V gene, CDR1 is SQVTM and CDR2 is ANQGSEA. V was clipped by 4 bases and J by 1 base, with 11 bases between them. DNA of the CDR3: TGCAGCGTTGCTGGAGTAGGTTCCTACGAGCAGTACTTC. It codes for CSVAGVGSYEQYF.

V is TRBV2 and J is TRBJ1-1; 8 positions agree with TRBD1. The CDR3 is made up of 14 amino acids. Germline V gene data show CDR1 as SNHLY and CDR2 as FYNNEI. The V segment lost 6 bases and the J segment 0 bases; nucleotides outside the gene matches: 3. In DNA form, the CDR3 reads TGTGCCAGCAGGGACAGGGTCATGAACACTGAAGCTTTCTTT. It yields the protein CASRDRVMNTEAFF.

The chain links TRBV5-4 to TRBJ2-7; no reliable D call. Germline V gene sequence: CDR1 SGHNT, CDR2 YYREEE (reference sequence). The V end lost 0 bases, the J end lost 6 bases, and 16 bases lay between the germline ends. This CDR3 contains 15 residues. The CDR3 DNA reads TGTGCCAGCAGCTTGGCCGTTGCAACCCTCGGCGAGCAGTACTTC. As protein: CASSLAVATLGEQYF.

J is TRBJ2-1 and V is TRBV9, with TRBD2 matching over 7 bases. The CDR3 totals 14 residues. V lost 0 bases and J lost 6; bases outside the gene matches: 3. The V gene's germline CDR1 is SGDLS and CDR2 YYNGEE. Here the CDR3 reads CASSVELATNEQFF. The CDR3 nucleotides are TGTGCCAGCAGCGTAGAACTAGCGACCAATGAGCAGTTCTTC.

The chain uses TRBV19 and TRBJ2-5, with a tentative D call TRBD1 (5 bases). The germline V gene encodes CDR1 LNHDA and CDR2 SQIVND (reference sequence). Trimming cost V 4 bases and J 7 bases, with 13 bases left between them. This CDR3 has 13 amino acids. The CDR3, as DNA: TGTGCCAGTAGTAACCAGCAAGGGGTGACCCAGTACTTC. Protein: CASSNQQGVTQYF.

Details on this clone: Other DNA sequences in this sample translate to the same CDR3. This rearrangement joins TRBV5-4 to TRBJ2-7; 7 nucleotides match TRBD2. In germline, CDR1 is SGHNT, CDR2 YYREEE (reference sequence). Trimming removed 0 bases from V and 7 bases from J; junction bases left unmatched: 7. The CDR3 extends over 14 amino acids. For the CDR3, the DNA is TGTGCCAGCAGCTTGGAGGGAGGGGTAGGGGAGCAGTACTTC. Translation: CASSLEGGVGEQYF.

CDR3 coding DNA: TGTGCCAGCAGCTTAGCCCTCTGGGACAGGGGAGGAGAGACCCAGTACTTC. It yields the protein CASSLALWDRGGETQYF. The genes are TRBV7-9 and TRBJ2-5, with 10 bases identical to TRBD1. The CDR3 totals 17 residues. Trimming took 0 bases from V and 4 from J; bases not matched to a gene: 8. The germline V gene encodes CDR1 SEHNR and CDR2 FQNEAQ (reference sequence).

V gene TRBV10-1 combines with J gene TRBJ2-3; TRBD2 aligns across 14 bases. Germline loops: CDR1 WNHNN, CDR2 SYGVQD (reference sequence). This CDR3 is 16 amino acids long. V trimming: 3 bases; J trimming: 4 bases; junction bases outside the gene matches: 3. The CDR3 DNA reads as TGCGCCAGCAGTGACCGACTAGCGGGAGGGTCAGATACGCAGTATTTT. Translation gives CASSDRLAGGSDTQYF.

The chain couples TRBV27 to TRBJ1-5; 7 bases fit TRBD1. Germline CDR1 is MNHEY and CDR2 is SMNVEV (reference sequence). After removal of 0 bases from V and 6 bases from J, the junction contained 2 bases not matched to a gene. The CDR3 runs to 14 residues. CDR3 sequence reads: CASSLSRGFQPQHF. CDR3 coding DNA: TGTGCCAGCAGTTTATCCAGGGGGTTTCAGCCCCAGCATTTT.

The genes are TRBV29-1 and TRBJ2-1; tentatively, D is TRBD2 (5 bases). The CDR3 consists of 11 residues. Germline V gene sequence: CDR1 SQVTM, CDR2 ANQGSEA. Trimming took 4 bases from V and 7 from J, leaving 8 bases between them. DNA of the CDR3: TGCAGCGTTGCTAGCTTGAATGAGCAGTTCTTC. Translating it yields CSVASLNEQFF.

A note on this clone: Compared with germline, one end of the junction differs, possibly owing to a read error. Other DNA sequences in this specimen translate into the identical CDR3. The CDR3: CASTERNEQFF. In DNA form, the CDR3 reads TGTGCTAGCACCGAGCGCAATGAGCAGTTCTTC. The chain carries TRBV2 and TRBJ2-1; no clear D. The CDR3 runs 11 residues. The V gene's germline CDR1 is SNHLY and CDR2 FYNNEI.

Notes on this clone: Other nucleotide sequences from this sample produce the same CDR3. This chain links TRBV5-6 with TRBJ2-1; a possible D gene is TRBD2 (5 bases). The CDR3 extends over 12 amino acids. The germline CDR1 and CDR2 sequences are SGHDT and YYEEEE. V lost 0 bases to trimming and J lost 8 bases, with 6 bases between them. The CDR3 bases are TGTGCCAGCAGCTTGGGGGGAGATGAGCAGTTCTTC. This sequence encodes CASSLGGDEQFF. Complete variable domain (other parts from reference TRBV5-6 and TRBJ2-1): DAGVTQSPTHLIKTRGQQVTLRCSPKSGHDTVSWYQQALGQGPQFIFQYYEEEERQRGNFPDRFSGHQFPNYSSELNVNALLLGDSALYLCASSLGGDEQFFGPGTRLTVL.

This rearrangement joins TRBV5-5 to TRBJ2-1; the match to TRBD2 covers 7 bases. The CDR3 has 14 residues. Germline CDR1 SGHKS, CDR2 YYEKEE (reference sequence). Trimming at V came to 5 bases and at J to 9 bases, leaving 11 bases not matched to a gene. The CDR3 loop reads CASSWEAGAGEQFF. Here the CDR3 DNA reads TGTGCCAGCAGTTGGGAGGCGGGAGCGGGTGAGCAGTTCTTC.

The chain has TRBV7-3 and TRBJ2-3; 7 bases agree with TRBD2. The germline V gene has CDR1 SGHTA and CDR2 FQGTGA. Germline trimming cut 5 bases from V and 8 bases from J; bases unmatched to any gene: 10. The CDR3 has 14 amino acids. The CDR3 DNA is TGTGCCAGCAGCGCCGGACTAGGGGCGGGTACGCAGTATTTT. This codes for CASSAGLGAGTQYF.

The chain carries TRBV27 and TRBJ2-7; the D gene is possibly TRBD1 (6 bases). The CDR3 sequence is 17 residues long. The germline V and J ends were trimmed by 3 bases and 1 base, with 19 bases remaining between them. CDR1 is MNHEY, CDR2 SMNVEV, per germline (reference sequence). The CDR3 loop is CASSFQRDRSISYEQYF. CDR3 sequence (DNA): TGTGCCAGCAGTTTCCAGAGAGACAGGAGCATATCCTACGAGCAGTACTTC.

This clone was observed a single time. The chain has TRBV7-9 and TRBJ1-1; tentative D call: TRBD1 (5 bases). The germline V gene has CDR1 SEHNR and CDR2 FQNEAQ (reference sequence). Trimming stripped 2 bases from V and 4 bases from J, with 11 bases between. The CDR3 covers 14 residues. CDR3 DNA: TGTGCCAGCAGCTTAAGGGGTCAGGGCACTGAAGCTTTCTTT. Translation gives CASSLRGQGTEAFF. Complete variable domain (other parts from reference TRBV7-9 and TRBJ1-1): DTGVSQNPRHKITKRGQNVTFRCDPISEHNRLYWYRQTLGQGPEFLTYFQNEAQLEKSRLLSDRFSAERPKGSFSTLEIQRTEQGDSAMYLCASSLRGQGTEAFFGQGTRLTVV.

This chain links TRBV5-1 with TRBJ1-1; the match to TRBD1 covers 7 bases. With V trimmed by 4 bases and J by 6 bases, 12 bases remained unmatched. This CDR3 contains 15 residues. Germline V CDR1 and CDR2: SGHRS, YFSETQ. The CDR3 DNA follows: TGCGCCAGCAGCGGGGGGACAGCAGAATCCTCTGAAGCTTTCTTT. Its translation is CASSGGTAESSEAFF.

The chain couples TRBV7-9 to TRBJ1-1; 7 bases line up with TRBD1. The germline gives CDR1 SEHNR, CDR2 FQNEAQ (reference sequence). This CDR3 is 15 amino acids long. V gave up 1 base and J gave up 3 bases; unmatched junction bases: 5. CDR3 nucleotides: TGTGCCAGCAGCTTAGGGACAGGAGGAGACACTGAAGCTTTCTTT. Its protein product is CASSLGTGGDTEAFF. Supplemented by reference TRBV7-9 and TRBJ1-1, the full variable domain reads DTGVSQNPRHKITKRGQNVTFRCDPISEHNRLYWYRQTLGQGPEFLTYFQNEAQLEKSRLLSDRFSAERPKGSFSTLEIQRTEQGDSAMYLCASSLGTGGDTEAFFGQGTRLTVV.

This chain links TRBV5-6 with TRBJ2-1; TRBD1 matches at 10 bases. The length of the CDR3 is 14 residues. Looked up from germline, CDR1 is SGHDT and CDR2 is YYEEEE. With V trimmed by 2 bases and J by 7 bases, 3 bases remained unmatched. In nucleotides, the CDR3 is TGTGCCAGCAGCTTTTGGGACAGGGGTAATGAGCAGTTCTTC. This encodes CASSFWDRGNEQFF. The whole variable domain, filled in from reference TRBV5-6 and TRBJ2-1, reads DAGVTQSPTHLIKTRGQQVTLRCSPKSGHDTVSWYQQALGQGPQFIFQYYEEEERQRGNFPDRFSGHQFPNYSSELNVNALLLGDSALYLCASSFWDRGNEQFFGPGTRLTVL.

This clone has only one observation. The chain combines TRBV4-2 with TRBJ1-2; D may be TRBD1 (5 bases). The CDR3 covers 15 residues. V was clipped by 3 bases and J by 4 bases, with 15 bases between them. Germline V gene sequence: CDR1 LGHNA, CDR2 YNFKEQ. The CDR3 is CASSHDFDSVYGYTF. DNA of the CDR3: TGTGCCAGCAGCCATGACTTCGACAGTGTCTATGGCTACACCTTC.

The V call is TRBV7-6, the J call TRBJ2-2; D might be TRBD2 (6 bases). Germline CDR1 reads SGHVS; CDR2 reads FNYEAQ. This CDR3 is built from 15 residues. Trimming removed 8 bases at V and 2 bases at J, with 15 bases between. The chain's CDR3 is CASGGLGRNTGELFF. CDR3 coding DNA: TGTGCCAGCGGGGGACTGGGACGAAACACCGGGGAGCTGTTTTTT.

This chain joins TRBV7-9 and TRBJ2-1, with 9 bases that match TRBD1. V was pared by 9 bases and J by 8 bases, with 11 bases of the junction left unmatched. The germline V gene encodes CDR1 SEHNR and CDR2 FQNEAQ (reference sequence). The CDR3 loop spans 14 amino acids. The CDR3, as DNA: TGTGCCAGTGTCTATCGACAGGGGGTAGATGAGCAGTTCTTC. Amino acid sequence: CASVYRQGVDEQFF.